One sample yielded the 20 T cell receptor beta chains listed below, sequenced in a study of T cells in Graves' hyperthyroidism and ophthalmopathy. It was RNA transcripts that yielded the amplified TCR beta CDR3 regions. During a first-round RT-PCR of the TCR CDR3, the HTBI primer set was used. TCRdb re-analysed the multiplex PCR reads in MiXCR, keeping a single row per CDR3 protein. The table lists about 290,000 distinct CDR3 sequences, approximately 14% of them singletons. The material sequenced was blood. These receptors were obtained from a woman in her 40s with Graves' hyperthyroidism.

This clonotype was found many times. V and J are TRBV2 and TRBJ2-3, with 7 bases fitting TRBD1. Germline assignment: CDR1 SNHLY and CDR2 FYNNEI. This CDR3 spans 15 amino acids. With 4 bases clipped from V and 1 base from J, the junction kept 5 bases outside the gene matches. The CDR3 nucleotides read TGTGCCAGCAGTGGATGGGACAGAGGCACAGATACGCAGTATTTT. Protein sequence: CASSGWDRGTDTQYF. The whole variable domain, remainder taken from reference TRBV2 and TRBJ2-3, is EPEVTQTPSHQVTQMGQEVILRCVPISNHLYFYWYRQILGQKVEFLVSFYNNEISEKSEIFDDQFSVERPDGSNFTLKIRSTKLEDSAMYFCASSGWDRGTDTQYFGPGTRLTVL.

Concerning this clonotype itself: Germline and junction disagree at one end, which may indicate a read error. The chain couples TRBV11-1 to TRBJ1-2; D remains unclear. Germline V lookup: CDR1 SGHAT, CDR2 FQDESV (reference sequence). This CDR3 is 13 amino acids long. The CDR3, as DNA: TGTGCCAGCAGCTCACGGGTGGGCTATGACTACACCTTC. The encoded protein is CASSSRVGYDYTF.

This clonotype showed up many times. The rearrangement uses TRBV2 and TRBJ2-5; D perhaps matches TRBD2 (5 bases). Trimming took 8 bases from V and 0 from J, leaving 16 bases between them. Germline CDR1 and CDR2: SNHLY and FYNNEI. The CDR3 has 15 amino acids. The CDR3 DNA sequence: TGTGCCAGCGCGGGCGGTGGGGAGTACCAAGAGACCCAGTACTTC. Protein product: CASAGGGEYQETQYF.

This clonotype was recorded at least ten times. The chain is built from TRBV12-3 or TRBV12-4 and TRBJ1-3; tentatively, D is TRBD1 (6 bases). The CDR3 spans 15 residues. V gave up 6 bases and J gave up 6 bases, with 18 bases separating them. Here the CDR3 DNA reads TGTGCCAGCAGCCTACCAGGGGTGGTGCTAAACACCATATATTTT. It encodes CASSLPGVVLNTIYF.

This clonotype has at least ten counts. This rearrangement joins TRBV6-1 to TRBJ2-3, with 7 bases that match TRBD1. This CDR3 comprises 14 residues. Germline CDR1 and CDR2: MNHNS and SASEGT. The trim removed 6 bases at V and 4 bases at J, leaving 7 bases unmatched. The CDR3: CASSSGGDADTQYF. DNA for the CDR3: TGTGCCAGCAGCTCAGGGGGAGATGCAGATACGCAGTATTTT.

Many counts were recorded for this clonotype. The chain carries TRBV7-2 and TRBJ1-3; D not certain. The CDR3 sequence is 15 residues long. Trimming cost V 1 base and J 0 bases, with 7 bases left between them. Germline CDR1 reads SGHTA; CDR2 reads FQGNSA. The CDR3 region is CASSLEGNSGNTIYF. The DNA of the CDR3 is TGTGCCAGCAGCTTAGAGGGCAACTCTGGAAACACCATATATTTT.

This clonotype was counted at least ten times. The chain joins TRBV6-1 to TRBJ1-4; D gene ambiguous. The CDR3 contains 15 residues. Looked up from germline, CDR1 is MNHNS and CDR2 is SASEGT. V was clipped by 8 bases and J by 0 bases, with 13 bases between them. CDR3 in amino acids: CASLGWEATNEKLFF. The CDR3 coding sequence is TGTGCCAGCTTAGGGTGGGAAGCAACTAATGAAAAACTGTTTTTT.

The chain uses TRBV3-1 and TRBJ1-5; 11 bases fit TRBD1. The trim removed 6 bases at V and 2 bases at J, leaving 9 bases unmatched. Germline V gene sequence: CDR1 LGHDT, CDR2 YNNKEL (reference sequence). This CDR3 is 17 amino acids long. The CDR3 is CASRSGQGELGNQPQHF. In nucleotides, the CDR3 is TGTGCCAGCAGGTCGGGACAGGGGGAGTTAGGCAATCAGCCCCAGCATTTT.

This clonotype was observed at least ten times. This rearrangement joins TRBV28 to TRBJ2-7, with 12 nucleotides matching TRBD2. CDR3 length equals 18 residues. The ends lost 4 bases at V and 2 bases at J; junction bases unmatched: 12. Germline CDR1 reads MDHEN; CDR2 reads SYDVKM. This CDR3 is CASSSKGLAGPPPYEQYF. The CDR3 DNA is TGTGCCAGCAGTTCAAAGGGACTAGCGGGCCCGCCACCCTACGAGCAGTACTTC.

This clonotype was seen at least ten times. DNA of the CDR3: TGTGCCAGCAGACGGACGGGTCAGGTATACAATGAGCAGTTCTTC. Amino acids: CASRRTGQVYNEQFF. This chain uses TRBV12-3 or TRBV12-4 with TRBJ2-1; D remains ambiguous. The CDR3 has 15 residues. V was cut by 6 bases and J by 4 bases, with 16 bases left in between.

This chain uses TRBV5-5 with TRBJ1-2, with D unresolved. V shed 0 bases and J shed 2 bases, with 8 bases lying between them. The CDR3 is 14 residues long. Germline V gives CDR1 SGHKS, CDR2 YYEKEE (reference sequence). The CDR3 DNA reads TGTGCCAGCAGCTTGGGGTCACCGAACTATGGCTACACCTTC. Its translation: CASSLGSPNYGYTF.

This clonotype was seen repeatedly, ten times or more. The chain is built from TRBV6-2 or TRBV6-3 and TRBJ2-1, with D possibly matching TRBD2 (5 bases). Germline V CDR1 and CDR2: MNHEY, SVGEGT. This CDR3 is built from 12 residues. Trimming left V 6 bases short and J 8 bases short, with 11 bases between. The CDR3: CASSQLGYEQFF. In DNA, the CDR3 is TGTGCCAGCAGCCAACTAGGATATGAGCAGTTCTTC.

The V and J genes are TRBV29-1 and TRBJ2-1, with unresolved D. Per the germline V gene, CDR1 is SQVTM and CDR2 is ANQGSEA. The CDR3 contains 13 residues. Trimming cost V 1 base and J 3 bases, with 7 bases left between them. The CDR3 spells CSVEATRYNEQFF. The DNA for the CDR3 is TGCAGCGTTGAAGCGACTCGCTACAATGAGCAGTTCTTC.

The table lists this clonotype with many counts. V is TRBV6-2 or TRBV6-3 and J is TRBJ1-5; D ambiguous. V was shortened by 4 bases and J by 6 bases, with 10 bases between the two germline ends. CDR1 is MNHEY and CDR2 is SVGEGT in the germline V gene. CDR3 length: 13 residues. The CDR3 is CASSSRQIQPQHF. As DNA, the CDR3 is TGTGCCAGCAGTTCCAGACAAATTCAGCCCCAGCATTTT.

This clonotype was counted at least ten times. The rearrangement joins TRBV27 to TRBJ2-7, with D tentatively TRBD1 (5 bases). Germline CDR1 and CDR2: MNHEY and SMNVEV (reference sequence). This CDR3 region has 12 residues. Trimming pared 2 bases from V and 5 bases from J, leaving 7 bases between. The chain's CDR3 is CASSLPGNEQYF. The CDR3 DNA is TGTGCCAGCAGTTTACCAGGGAACGAGCAGTACTTC.

This clonotype showed up just once. A read error may explain this, as a much larger clone is one base away. The chain uses TRBV7-9 and TRBJ1-1, with TRBD1 matching over 7 bases. The CDR3 is made up of 15 amino acids. Per the germline V gene, CDR1 is SEHNR and CDR2 is FQNEAQ (reference sequence). CDR3 DNA: TGTGCCAGCAGCTTCCTCCAGGGGGAGAACACTGAAGCTCTCTTT. It translates to CASSFLQGENTEALF. Combining the CDR3 with reference TRBV7-9 and TRBJ1-1 gives the whole variable domain DTGVSQNPRHKITKRGQNVTFRCDPISEHNRLYWYRQTLGQGPEFLTYFQNEAQLEKSRLLSDRFSAERPKGSFSTLEIQRTEQGDSAMYLCASSFLQGENTEALFGQGTRLTVV.

This clonotype appeared many times. The rearrangement joins TRBV2 to TRBJ2-1; 10 bases line up with TRBD2. The CDR3 totals 16 residues. J gave up 5 bases and V 5 bases, and 9 bases lay outside the gene matches. Germline-derived CDR1 and CDR2 are SNHLY and FYNNEI. The CDR3 loop reads CASSRRTSGVHNEQFF. CDR3 DNA sequence: TGTGCCAGCAGTCGCCGGACTAGCGGAGTTCACAATGAGCAGTTCTTC.

There are a few counts of this clonotype. J is TRBJ2-7 and V is TRBV19; 7 positions match TRBD1. The J segment lost 2 bases and the V segment lost 8 bases, leaving 6 bases of the junction unmatched. Germline CDR1 and CDR2: LNHDA and SQIVND (reference sequence). The CDR3 is 13 residues long. CDR3 sequence (DNA): TGTGCCAGTCAGGGGGACCAGACCTACGAGCAGTACTTC. Translating it yields CASQGDQTYEQYF. The whole variable domain, remainder taken from reference TRBV19 and TRBJ2-7, is DGGITQSPKYLFRKEGQNVTLSCEQNLNHDAMYWYRQDPGQGLRLIYYSQIVNDFQKGDIAEGYSVSREKKESFPLTVTSAQKNPTAFYLCASQGDQTYEQYFGPGTRLTVT.

This clonotype has a count of ten or more. This rearrangement joins TRBV28 to TRBJ2-7; D is ambiguous. CDR3 length: 13 amino acids. Trimming took off 7 bases at V and 0 bases at J, with 10 bases between the two ends. In germline, CDR1 is MDHEN, CDR2 SYDVKM. This CDR3 reads CASMGYASYEQYF. The CDR3 DNA reads as TGTGCCAGCATGGGATACGCCTCCTACGAGCAGTACTTC.

The J gene is TRBJ2-6, the V gene TRBV24-1, with D possibly matching TRBD2 (6 bases). Trimming removed 4 bases from V and 3 bases from J, with 9 bases in between. From germline, CDR1 is KGHDR and CDR2 SFDVKD. The CDR3 spans 15 residues. The CDR3 DNA is TGTGCCACCAGTGAGGAGGGTAGTGGGGCCAACGTCCTGACTTTC. Its translation: CATSEEGSGANVLTF.